The sequence of this T cell receptor beta chain was determined in a study of T cell changes during pregnancy in multiple sclerosis. Method: immunoSEQ multiplex PCR; TCRdb's copy keeps in-frame clones and lacks some. The data show 55,000 to 85,000 clones, 80% to 95% seen once. The length of the CDR3 is 14 residues. Germline CDR1 is SNHLY and CDR2 is FYNNEI. Trimming cost V 2 bases and J 0 bases, with 8 bases left between them. This sequence originates from a female donor with multiple sclerosis, enrolled in a pregnancy study. The chain combines TRBV2 with TRBJ2-7, with D perhaps matching TRBD2 (5 bases). Material: CD4+ T cells from peripheral blood mononuclear cells, obtained after pregnancy. The CDR3 loop is CASSEQGSSYEQYF. The CDR3 nucleotides read TGTGCCAGCAGTGAACAAGGGAGCTCCTACGAGCAGTACTTC.